This entry describes one T cell receptor (beta chain). Its target is unknown. With V trimmed by 5 bases and J by 6 bases, 3 bases remained unmatched. The CDR3 runs to 13 residues. Per the germline V gene, CDR1 is SGHAT and CDR2 is FQNNGV. In nominal health when sampled, donors likely had unrecorded immune exposures nonetheless. This sample is part of a study of cytomegalovirus exposure and HLA in healthy donors. A multiplex PCR was run with 60 Vbeta primers and 13 Jbeta primers. Sequencing used immunoSEQ multiplex PCR; TCRdb keeps in-frame clones, though not all of them. This table holds a few hundred thousand clones, 80% to 90% found once. Study-wide results and caveats: Reports showed the classifier diagnosing cytomegalovirus status with high specificity and sensitivity. Apparent HLA restriction characterized most CMV-associated TCR beta chains in a later analysis. The study designated about 180 TCR beta chains cytomegalovirus-associated.

The chain combines TRBV11-2 with TRBJ1-5; 8 bases match TRBD1. Sequenced input: PBMCs. The TCR sequence derives from a man aged 25 to 40 in good health and CMV-seronegative. The CDR3 spells CASSDDRGQPQHF. The CDR3 nucleotides read TGTGCCAGCAGCGACGACAGGGGTCAGCCCCAGCATTTT. Complete variable domain (other parts from reference TRBV11-2 and TRBJ1-5): EAGVAQSPRYKIIEKRQSVAFWCNPISGHATLYWYQQILGQGPKLLIQFQNNGVVDDSQLPKDRFSAERLKGVDSTLKIQPAKLEDSAVYLCASSDDRGQPQHFGDGTRLSIL.